This T cell receptor (beta chain) was sequenced during a study of OX40 agonist ivuxolimab in advanced cancers. Study information: The dose-escalation cohort had hepatocellular carcinoma, melanoma, renal cell or head and neck cancer. General study findings and limits: Determination of antigen specificity was not performed for the expanded peripheral T cells.

CDR3 length: 15 amino acids. Exclusion applied to patients with autoimmune disease history or systemic immunosuppression. In regard to this clone: The target antigen is unknown.

The assay was immunoSEQ multiplex PCR, and TCRdb's table has in-frame clones only and misses some. The sample has around 63,000 clones, 80% to 90% seen once. Here the sequenced sample was CD4+ or CD8+ T cells sorted from blood, taken in a trial of the OX40 agonist ivuxolimab. The chain employs TRBV21-1 and TRBJ2-1; no DNA check was done on the table's D call, TRBD2. TRBV21-1 is a known pseudogene. The clonotype originates from an adult with an advanced solid tumor such as melanoma, head and neck, liver or kidney cancer. The CDR3: CASSKARGGENEQFF. The CDR3 DNA sequence: TGTGCCAGCAGCAAAGCTCGCGGGGGAGAAAATGAGCAGTTCTTC.